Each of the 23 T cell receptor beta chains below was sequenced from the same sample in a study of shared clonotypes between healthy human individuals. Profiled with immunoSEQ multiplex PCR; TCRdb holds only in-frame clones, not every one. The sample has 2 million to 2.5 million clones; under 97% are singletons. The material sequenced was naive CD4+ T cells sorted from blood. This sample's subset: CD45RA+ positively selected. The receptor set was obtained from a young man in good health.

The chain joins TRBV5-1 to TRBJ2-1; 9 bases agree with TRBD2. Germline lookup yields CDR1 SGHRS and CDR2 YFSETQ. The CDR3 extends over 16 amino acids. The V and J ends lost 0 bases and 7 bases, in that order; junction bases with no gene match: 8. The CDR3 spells CASSLVAGGLGNEQFF. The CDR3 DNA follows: TGCGCCAGCAGCTTGGTGGCGGGAGGGCTTGGAAATGAGCAGTTCTTC.

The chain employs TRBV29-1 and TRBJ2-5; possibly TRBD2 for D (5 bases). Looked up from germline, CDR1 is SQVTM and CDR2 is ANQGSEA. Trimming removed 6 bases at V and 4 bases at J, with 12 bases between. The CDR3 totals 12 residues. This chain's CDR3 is CSVRGPRETQYF. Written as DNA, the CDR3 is TGCAGCGTCCGAGGGCCCAGAGAGACCCAGTACTTC.

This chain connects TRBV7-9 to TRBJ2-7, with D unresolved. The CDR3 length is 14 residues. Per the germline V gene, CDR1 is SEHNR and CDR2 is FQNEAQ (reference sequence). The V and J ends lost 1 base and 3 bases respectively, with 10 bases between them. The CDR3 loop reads CASSLGVPSYEQYF. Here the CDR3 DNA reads TGTGCCAGCAGCTTAGGAGTACCCAGCTACGAGCAGTACTTC.

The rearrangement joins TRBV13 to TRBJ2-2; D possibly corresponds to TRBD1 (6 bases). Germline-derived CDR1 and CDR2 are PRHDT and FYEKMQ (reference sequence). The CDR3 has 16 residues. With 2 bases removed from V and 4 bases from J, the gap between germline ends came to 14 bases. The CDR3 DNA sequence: TGTGCCAGCAGCTTAAACGACAGGAGGTCCACCGGGGAGCTGTTTTTT. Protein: CASSLNDRRSTGELFF.

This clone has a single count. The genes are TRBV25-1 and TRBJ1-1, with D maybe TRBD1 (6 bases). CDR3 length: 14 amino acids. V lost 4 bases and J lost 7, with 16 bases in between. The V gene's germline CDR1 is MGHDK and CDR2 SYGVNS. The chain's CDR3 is CASSGWGGANEAFF. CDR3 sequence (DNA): TGTGCCAGCAGTGGCTGGGGGGGGGCGAATGAAGCTTTCTTT.

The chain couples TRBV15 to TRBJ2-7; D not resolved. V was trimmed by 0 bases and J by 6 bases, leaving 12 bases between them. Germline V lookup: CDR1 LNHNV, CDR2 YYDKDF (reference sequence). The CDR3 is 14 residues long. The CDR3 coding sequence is TGTGCCACCAGCAGAGATCCGGTATTTACCGAGCAGTACTTC. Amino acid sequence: CATSRDPVFTEQYF.

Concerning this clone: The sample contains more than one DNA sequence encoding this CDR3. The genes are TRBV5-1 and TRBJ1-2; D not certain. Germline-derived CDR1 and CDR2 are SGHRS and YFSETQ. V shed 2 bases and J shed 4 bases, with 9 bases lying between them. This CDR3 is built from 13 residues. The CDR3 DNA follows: TGCGCCAGCAGCTTAGAGGGTAGCTATGGCTACACCTTC. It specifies CASSLEGSYGYTF.

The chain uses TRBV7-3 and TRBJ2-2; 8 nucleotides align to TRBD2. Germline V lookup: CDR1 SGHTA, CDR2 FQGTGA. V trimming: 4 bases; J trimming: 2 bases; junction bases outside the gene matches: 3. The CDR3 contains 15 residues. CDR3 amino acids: CASSSGLANTGELFF. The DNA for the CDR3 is TGTGCCAGCAGCTCCGGACTAGCCAACACCGGGGAGCTGTTTTTT.

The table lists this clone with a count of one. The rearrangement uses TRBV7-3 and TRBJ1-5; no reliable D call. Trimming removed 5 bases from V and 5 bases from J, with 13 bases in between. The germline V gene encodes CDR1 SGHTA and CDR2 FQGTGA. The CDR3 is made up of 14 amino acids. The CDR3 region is CASSLGMADQPQHF. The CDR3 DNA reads TGTGCCAGCAGCCTAGGGATGGCCGATCAGCCCCAGCATTTT.

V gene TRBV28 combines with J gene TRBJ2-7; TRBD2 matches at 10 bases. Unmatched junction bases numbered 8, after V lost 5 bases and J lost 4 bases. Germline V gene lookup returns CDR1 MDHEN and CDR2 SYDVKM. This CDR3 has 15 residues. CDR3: CASSPGTSVDYEQYF. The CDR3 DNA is TGTGCCAGCAGTCCAGGGACTAGCGTGGATTACGAGCAGTACTTC.

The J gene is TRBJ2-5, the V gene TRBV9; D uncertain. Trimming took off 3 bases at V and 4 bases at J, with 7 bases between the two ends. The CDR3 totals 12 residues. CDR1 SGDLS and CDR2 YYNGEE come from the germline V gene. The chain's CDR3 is CASSALGETQYF. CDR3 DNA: TGTGCCAGCAGCGCACTCGGAGAGACCCAGTACTTC.

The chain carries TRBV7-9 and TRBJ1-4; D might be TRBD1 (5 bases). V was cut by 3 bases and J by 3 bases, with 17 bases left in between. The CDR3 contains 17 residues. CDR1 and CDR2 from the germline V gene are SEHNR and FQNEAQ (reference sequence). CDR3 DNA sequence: TGTGCCAGCAGCTTGGTAGGGGTCGTGGGAGCTAATGAAAAACTGTTTTTT. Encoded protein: CASSLVGVVGANEKLFF.

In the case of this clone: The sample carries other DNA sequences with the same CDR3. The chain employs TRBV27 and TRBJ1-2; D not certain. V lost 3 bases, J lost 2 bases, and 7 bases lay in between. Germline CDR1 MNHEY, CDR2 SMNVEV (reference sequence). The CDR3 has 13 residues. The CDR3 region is CASSLTGNYGYTF. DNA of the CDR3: TGTGCCAGCAGTTTGACGGGGAACTATGGCTACACCTTC.

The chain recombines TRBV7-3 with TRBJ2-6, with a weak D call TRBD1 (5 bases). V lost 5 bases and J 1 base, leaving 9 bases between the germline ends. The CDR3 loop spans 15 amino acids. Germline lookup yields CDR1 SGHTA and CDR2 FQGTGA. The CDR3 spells CASSPWTSGANVLTF. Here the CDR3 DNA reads TGTGCCAGCAGCCCCTGGACATCTGGGGCCAACGTCCTGACTTTC.

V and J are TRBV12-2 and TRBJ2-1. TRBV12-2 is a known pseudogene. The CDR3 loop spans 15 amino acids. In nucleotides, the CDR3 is TGTGCAAGTCGCTCCCTCCGGAAGAGATACAATGAGCAGTTCTTC. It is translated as CASRSLRKRYNEQFF.

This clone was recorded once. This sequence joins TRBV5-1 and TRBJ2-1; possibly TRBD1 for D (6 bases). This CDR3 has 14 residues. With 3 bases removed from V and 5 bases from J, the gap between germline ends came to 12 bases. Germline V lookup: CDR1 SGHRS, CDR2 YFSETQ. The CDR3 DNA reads TGCGCCAGCAGCTGGGGGCAGCCGGACAATGAGCAGTTCTTC. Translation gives CASSWGQPDNEQFF.

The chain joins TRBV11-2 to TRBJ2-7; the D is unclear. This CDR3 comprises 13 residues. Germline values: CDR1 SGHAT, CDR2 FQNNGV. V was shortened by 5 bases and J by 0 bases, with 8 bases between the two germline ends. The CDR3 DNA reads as TGTGCCAGCAGCCATGCAGGCTCCTACGAGCAGTACTTC. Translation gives CASSHAGSYEQYF.

The CDR3: CASSLLTSGSGDTQYF. The CDR3 DNA is TGCGCCAGCAGCCTACTAACTAGCGGGAGTGGAGATACGCAGTATTTT. The chain is built from TRBV5-1 and TRBJ2-3; 11 nucleotides line up with TRBD2. CDR3 size: 16 residues. From germline, CDR1 is SGHRS and CDR2 YFSETQ. With V trimmed by 4 bases and J by 5 bases, 9 bases remained unmatched.

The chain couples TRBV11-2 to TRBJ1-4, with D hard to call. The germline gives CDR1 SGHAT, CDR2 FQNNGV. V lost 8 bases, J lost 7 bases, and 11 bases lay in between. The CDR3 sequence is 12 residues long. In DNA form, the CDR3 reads TGTGCCAGCGGAGGGCTAGGTGAAAAACTGTTTTTT. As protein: CASGGLGEKLFF.

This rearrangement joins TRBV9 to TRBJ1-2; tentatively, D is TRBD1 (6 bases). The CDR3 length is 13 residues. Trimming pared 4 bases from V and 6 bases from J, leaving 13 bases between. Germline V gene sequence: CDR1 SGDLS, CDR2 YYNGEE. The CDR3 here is CASSWGPGDGYTF. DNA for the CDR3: TGTGCCAGCAGCTGGGGCCCAGGGGATGGCTACACCTTC.

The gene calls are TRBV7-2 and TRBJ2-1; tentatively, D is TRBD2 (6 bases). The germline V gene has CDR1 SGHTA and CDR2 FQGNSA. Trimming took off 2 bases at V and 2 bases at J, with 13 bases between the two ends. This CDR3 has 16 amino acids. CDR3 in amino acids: CASSLTGTLTYNEQFF. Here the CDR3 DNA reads TGTGCCAGCAGCTTAACCGGGACTCTAACCTACAATGAGCAGTTCTTC.

The CDR3 here is CAISENFGNTIYF. The CDR3, as DNA: TGTGCCATCAGTGAGAACTTTGGGAACACCATATATTTT. This rearrangement joins TRBV10-3 to TRBJ1-3; D is uncertain. The germline V gene has CDR1 ENHRY and CDR2 SYGVKD. The V and J ends lost 2 bases and 7 bases respectively, with 9 bases between them. The CDR3 totals 13 residues.

This chain's CDR3 is CASSQYSGTEYITYEQYF. CDR3 DNA: TGCGCCAGCAGCCAATACTCCGGGACAGAGTATATTACCTACGAGCAGTACTTC. V is TRBV4-3 and J is TRBJ2-7; 7 nucleotides line up with TRBD1. From germline, CDR1 is LGHNA and CDR2 YSLEER. This CDR3 has 18 amino acids. The J segment lost 2 bases and the V segment lost 2 bases, leaving 15 bases of the junction unmatched.